The 4 T cell receptor beta chains reported below all come from one sample, sequenced in a study of radiotherapy plus CTLA-4 blockade in lung cancer. Some clones are missing from TCRdb's copy, which holds only in-frame ones; the method was immunoSEQ multiplex PCR. The data show about 99,000 clones, about 91% seen once. The starting material was peripheral blood, obtained from a patient treated with radiotherapy plus ipilimumab. Source of these receptors: a human donor with non-small cell lung cancer that progressed on radiotherapy plus ipilimumab.

The gene calls are TRBV7-3 and TRBJ2-1, with 10 bases identical to TRBD2. The germline V gene encodes CDR1 SGHTA and CDR2 FQGTGA. The length of the CDR3 is 16 residues. With V trimmed by 5 bases and J by 6 bases, 10 bases remained unmatched. CDR3 loop: CASSRRTSGSPNEQFF. The DNA of the CDR3 is TGTGCCAGCAGCCGGAGGACTAGCGGTTCCCCCAATGAGCAGTTCTTC. The full variable domain, with the rest looked up from reference TRBV7-3 and TRBJ2-1, is GAGVSQTPSNKVTEKGKYVELRCDPISGHTALYWYRQSLGQGPEFLIYFQGTGAADDSGLPNDRFFAVRPEGSVSTLKIQRTERGDSAVYLCASSRRTSGSPNEQFFGPGTRLTVL.

The chain is built from TRBV19 and TRBJ2-1; 7 bases are shared with TRBD2. The CDR3 runs 15 residues. With V trimmed by 5 bases and J by 0 bases, 4 bases remained unmatched. Germline CDR1 is LNHDA and CDR2 is SQIVND (reference sequence). DNA of the CDR3: TGTGCCAGTAGTGTGTGGGGGGGCTCCTACAATGAGCAGTTCTTC. This gives the protein CASSVWGGSYNEQFF.

This chain connects TRBV19 to TRBJ1-5; no definite D call. V lost 3 bases, J lost 3 bases, and 18 bases lay in between. The germline V gene has CDR1 LNHDA and CDR2 SQIVND (reference sequence). There are 17 residues in the CDR3. Written as DNA, the CDR3 is TGTGCCAGTAGTATGGCGGCGGGCCATAAGAACAATCAGCCCCAGCATTTT. Residues: CASSMAAGHKNNQPQHF. The variable domain in full, completed from reference TRBV19 and TRBJ1-5, reads DGGITQSPKYLFRKEGQNVTLSCEQNLNHDAMYWYRQDPGQGLRLIYYSQIVNDFQKGDIAEGYSVSREKKESFPLTVTSAQKNPTAFYLCASSMAAGHKNNQPQHFGDGTRLSIL.

The chain recombines TRBV5-1 with TRBJ2-1; TRBD1 matches at 7 bases. The ends lost 0 bases at V and 6 bases at J; junction bases unmatched: 6. CDR3 size: 15 residues. In germline, CDR1 is SGHRS, CDR2 YFSETQ. CDR3 residues: CASSLVPTGANEQFF. The DNA of the CDR3 is TGCGCCAGCAGCTTGGTGCCAACAGGGGCCAATGAGCAGTTCTTC.